These 21 T cell receptor beta chains were sequenced from one sample in a study of neoadjuvant anti-PD-1 for oral cavity cancer. TCRdb keeps only in-frame clones here, not all; method: immunoSEQ multiplex PCR. This sample has about 72,000 clones, with around four fifths found just once. The material sequenced was PBMCs, taken before nivolumab (anti-PD-1) treatment. These receptors came from a person between 40 and 79 years old with oral cavity squamous cell carcinoma.

This clone was observed a single time. The CDR3 DNA is TGTGCCAGCAGTGAAGTCGTTGTGGGACTAGTGGGCGCCGGGTCCTACAATGAGCAGTTCTTC. Translated, it gives CASSEVVVGLVGAGSYNEQFF. The chain uses TRBV6-1 and TRBJ2-1; 8 nucleotides line up with TRBD2. The CDR3 covers 21 residues. Trimming took 1 base from V and 1 from J; bases not matched to a gene: 18. Germline V gene sequence: CDR1 MNHNS, CDR2 SASEGT.

The chain joins TRBV10-3 to TRBJ2-7; 7 bases are a match to TRBD2. The ends lost 0 bases at V and 4 bases at J; junction bases unmatched: 6. CDR3 size: 15 residues. Looked up from germline, CDR1 is ENHRY and CDR2 is SYGVKD. The CDR3: CAISESTASGYEQYF. Here the CDR3 DNA reads TGTGCCATCAGTGAGTCGACGGCTAGCGGATACGAGCAGTACTTC.

This chain's CDR3 is CASSQESGAGDTQYF. In DNA form, the CDR3 reads TGCGCCAGCAGCCAAGAGTCGGGGGCTGGGGATACGCAGTATTTT. The chain combines TRBV4-1 with TRBJ2-3, with D perhaps matching TRBD1 or TRBD2 (6 bases each). The germline gives CDR1 MGHRA, CDR2 YSYEKL. The CDR3 runs to 15 residues. With 0 bases removed from V and 6 bases from J, the gap between germline ends came to 13 bases.

V and J are TRBV2 and TRBJ2-2; a possible D gene is TRBD2 (5 bases). The CDR3 consists of 14 residues. Germline-derived CDR1 and CDR2 are SNHLY and FYNNEI. The germline V and J ends were trimmed by 6 bases and 7 bases, with 15 bases remaining between them. CDR3 protein: CASSPTRTGGELFF. The CDR3 bases are TGTGCCAGCAGCCCTACTAGAACTGGCGGGGAGCTGTTTTTT.

This clone was seen a few times. This CDR3 reads CASSYGVHSNQPQHF. DNA for the CDR3: TGTGCCAGCAGTTACGGGGTCCATAGCAATCAGCCCCAGCATTTT. The chain combines TRBV6-6 with TRBJ1-5; D uncertain. Trimming took 2 bases from V and 0 from J, leaving 8 bases between them. Germline lookup yields CDR1 MNHNY and CDR2 SVGAGI (reference sequence). There are 15 residues in the CDR3.

The chain joins TRBV7-3 to TRBJ2-1, with TRBD2 identical over 11 bases. Unmatched junction bases numbered 4, after V lost 5 bases and J lost 7 bases. The germline V gene has CDR1 SGHTA and CDR2 FQGTGA. The CDR3 totals 14 residues. The CDR3 is CASSLGLAANEQFF. In DNA, the CDR3 is TGTGCCAGCAGCCTGGGACTAGCGGCTAATGAGCAGTTCTTC.

This rearrangement joins TRBV15 to TRBJ1-4, with TRBD1 as a possible D gene (5 bases). Germline V gives CDR1 LNHNV, CDR2 YYDKDF (reference sequence). This CDR3 comprises 15 residues. V was clipped by 1 base and J by 0 bases, with 6 bases between them. This chain's CDR3 is CATSRGGATNEKLFF. CDR3 coding DNA: TGTGCCACCAGCAGAGGGGGGGCAACTAATGAAAAACTGTTTTTT.

V and J are TRBV6-5 and TRBJ1-2; D unresolved. The CDR3 loop spans 14 amino acids. From germline, CDR1 is MNHEY and CDR2 SVGAGI. The germline V and J ends were trimmed by 2 bases and 7 bases, with 14 bases remaining between them. The CDR3 DNA reads as TGTGCCAGCAGTTACCGAATTTCAAGTGTTGGCTACACCTTC. It translates to CASSYRISSVGYTF.

This clone was counted once. The chain links TRBV5-1 to TRBJ2-1; 10 bases agree with TRBD2. Trimming cost V 4 bases and J 8 bases; bases outside gene matches: 15. CDR3 length: 17 residues. Germline V lookup: CDR1 SGHRS, CDR2 YFSETQ. The CDR3 here is CASSHPVAGGTSDEQFF. CDR3 DNA: TGCGCCAGCAGCCATCCGGTAGCGGGAGGTACTTCGGATGAGCAGTTCTTC.

V is TRBV7-6 and J is TRBJ2-3; D ambiguous. Germline V CDR1 and CDR2: SGHVS, FNYEAQ. There are 14 residues in the CDR3. The germline V and J ends were trimmed by 5 bases and 2 bases, with 11 bases remaining between them. DNA of the CDR3: TGTGCCAGCAGCCCAAGGACCTTCACAGATACGCAGTATTTT. Translation: CASSPRTFTDTQYF. The complete variable domain, with remaining parts taken from reference TRBV7-6 and TRBJ2-3, reads GAGVSQSPRYKVTKRGQDVALRCDPISGHVSLYWYRQALGQGPEFLTYFNYEAQQDKSGLPNDRFSAERPEGSISTLTIQRTEQRDSAMYRCASSPRTFTDTQYFGPGTRLTVL.

The gene calls are TRBV10-3 and TRBJ2-1; 15 bases match TRBD2. CDR1 is ENHRY, CDR2 SYGVKD, per germline. V was pared by 6 bases and J by 5 bases, with 5 bases of the junction left unmatched. CDR3 size: 16 residues. The CDR3 DNA is TGTGCCATCAGCGGACTAGCGGGGGGGCGAAACAATGAGCAGTTCTTC. Amino acid sequence: CAISGLAGGRNNEQFF.

The chain recombines TRBV21-1 with TRBJ1-3; the table's D call, TRBD1, has no DNA check behind it. TRBV21-1 corresponds to a pseudogene. CDR3 length: 20 residues. In DNA, the CDR3 is TGTGCCAGCAGCAAAGGGAGATCGCAGGGGGCGAGTTGTTCTGGAAACACCATATATTTT. Protein sequence: CASSKGRSQGASCSGNTIYF.

CDR3 nucleotide sequence: TGTGCCTGGCTCAGGATCATGAACACTGAAGCTTTCTTT. Residues: CAWLRIMNTEAFF. The gene calls are TRBV30 and TRBJ1-1, with D hard to call. CDR1 GTSNPN and CDR2 SVGIG come from the germline V gene (reference sequence). V was pared by 5 bases and J by 0 bases, with 10 bases between. This CDR3 is built from 13 residues.

The chain links TRBV27 to TRBJ2-7; maybe TRBD1 (6 bases). V lost 4 bases to trimming and J lost 4 bases, with 11 bases between them. The CDR3 loop spans 13 amino acids. The germline gives CDR1 MNHEY, CDR2 SMNVEV (reference sequence). CDR3 residues: CASSYRDNYEQYF. CDR3 coding DNA: TGTGCCAGCAGTTACCGGGACAATTACGAGCAGTACTTC.

The chain has TRBV7-3 and TRBJ2-1; D remains ambiguous. This CDR3 is built from 13 residues. The germline V and J ends were trimmed by 6 bases and 8 bases, with 14 bases remaining between them. Germline V lookup: CDR1 SGHTA, CDR2 FQGTGA. CDR3 sequence reads: CASRSSPPDEQFF. DNA for the CDR3: TGTGCCAGCAGATCCAGCCCGCCTGATGAGCAGTTCTTC.

This sequence joins TRBV2 and TRBJ1-2, with D possibly matching TRBD1 (6 bases). Trimming took off 8 bases at V and 2 bases at J, with 21 bases between the two ends. Germline V gives CDR1 SNHLY, CDR2 FYNNEI. The CDR3 covers 16 residues. CDR3 in DNA: TGTGCCAGCGAGTTGGTCGGACAGCTGTTGAACTATGGCTACACCTTC. Protein sequence: CASELVGQLLNYGYTF.

This chain joins TRBV19 and TRBJ1-2; D perhaps matches TRBD1 (5 bases). Germline loops: CDR1 LNHDA, CDR2 SQIVND (reference sequence). Trimming left V 8 bases short and J 4 bases short, with 20 bases between. CDR3 length: 15 residues. CDR3 sequence: CASFEPRATIYGYTF. CDR3 nucleotide sequence: TGTGCCAGTTTCGAACCCAGGGCAACAATCTATGGCTACACCTTC.

This sequence joins TRBV30 and TRBJ1-2, with D unclear. This CDR3 has 13 amino acids. Germline values: CDR1 GTSNPN, CDR2 SVGIG (reference sequence). V was clipped by 0 bases and J by 6 bases, with 11 bases between them. As DNA, the CDR3 is TGTGCCTGGAGTGTACAAGGGTACCATGGCTACACCTTC. Protein: CAWSVQGYHGYTF.

The chain joins TRBV7-7 to TRBJ2-1; D ambiguous. The CDR3 spans 17 residues. Trimming cost V 3 bases and J 0 bases, with 15 bases left between them. Germline CDR1 reads SSHAT; CDR2 reads FNYEAQ (reference sequence). CDR3 sequence reads: CASSFSIWRSSYNEQFF. CDR3 nucleotide sequence: TGTGCCAGCAGCTTTTCTATTTGGCGGAGCTCCTACAATGAGCAGTTCTTC.

The chain links TRBV25-1 to TRBJ1-1; the D gene is possibly TRBD1 (5 bases). With 5 bases removed from V and 3 bases from J, the gap between germline ends came to 10 bases. CDR1 is MGHDK, CDR2 SYGVNS, per germline. This CDR3 region has 13 residues. The DNA for the CDR3 is TGTGCCAGCAGTCGGGGGGGTGACACTGAAGCTTTCTTT. Translated, it gives CASSRGGDTEAFF.

The rearrangement joins TRBV7-2 to TRBJ2-5, with unresolved D. Germline loops: CDR1 SGHTA, CDR2 FQGNSA. CDR3 size: 14 residues. Trimming took off 5 bases at V and 1 base at J, with 11 bases between the two ends. The CDR3 protein is CASSPQGSQETQYF. CDR3 bases: TGTGCCAGCAGCCCGCAAGGGTCCCAAGAGACCCAGTACTTC. Together with reference TRBV7-2 and TRBJ2-5, the CDR3 gives the full variable domain: GAGVSQSPSNKVTEKGKDVELRCDPISGHTALYWYRQSLGQGLEFLIYFQGNSAPDKSGLPSDRFSAERTGGSVSTLTIQRTQQEDSAVYLCASSPQGSQETQYFGPGTRLLVL.